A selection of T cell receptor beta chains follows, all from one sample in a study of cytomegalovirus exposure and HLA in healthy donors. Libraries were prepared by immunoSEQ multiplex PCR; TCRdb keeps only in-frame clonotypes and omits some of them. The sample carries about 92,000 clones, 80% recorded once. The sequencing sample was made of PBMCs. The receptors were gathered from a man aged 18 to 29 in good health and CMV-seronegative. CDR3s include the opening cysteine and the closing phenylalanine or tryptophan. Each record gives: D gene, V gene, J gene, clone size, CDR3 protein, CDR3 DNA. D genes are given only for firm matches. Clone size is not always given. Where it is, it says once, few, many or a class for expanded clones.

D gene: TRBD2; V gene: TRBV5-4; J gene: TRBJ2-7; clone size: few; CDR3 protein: CASSQSSGGEGHEQYF; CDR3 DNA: TGTGCCAGCAGCCAATCCAGCGGGGGGGAAGGCCACGAGCAGTACTTC
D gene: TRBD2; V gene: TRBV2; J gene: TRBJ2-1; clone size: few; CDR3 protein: CASTPGLAGGRNEQFF; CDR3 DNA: TGTGCCAGCACCCCGGGACTAGCGGGGGGCCGGAATGAGCAGTTCTTC
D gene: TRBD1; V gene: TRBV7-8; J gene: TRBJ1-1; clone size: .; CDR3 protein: CASEEQGARTEAFF; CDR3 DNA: TGTGCCAGCGAGGAACAGGGGGCGAGGACTGAAGCTTTCTTT
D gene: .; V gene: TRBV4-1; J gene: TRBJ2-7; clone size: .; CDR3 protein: CASSQVGGGQVEQYF; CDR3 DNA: TGCGCCAGCAGCCAAGTTGGTGGAGGGCAGGTCGAGCAGTACTTC
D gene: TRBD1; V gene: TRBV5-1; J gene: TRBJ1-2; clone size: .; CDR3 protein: CASSLVPGQTNNYGYTF; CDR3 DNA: TGCGCCAGCAGCTTGGTCCCGGGACAGACCAATAACTATGGCTACACCTTC
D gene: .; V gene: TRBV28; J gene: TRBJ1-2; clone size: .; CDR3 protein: CASSPGQYGYTF; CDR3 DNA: TGTGCCAGCAGTCCTGGACAATATGGCTACACCTTC
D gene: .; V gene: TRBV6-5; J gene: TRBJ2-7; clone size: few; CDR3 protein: CASSQQLTPYEQYF; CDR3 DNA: TGTGCCAGCAGCCAACAACTGACTCCCTACGAGCAGTACTTC
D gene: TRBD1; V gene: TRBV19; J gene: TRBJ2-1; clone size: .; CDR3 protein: CASSQTGGIFGSNEQFF; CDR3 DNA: TGTGCCAGTAGTCAGACAGGGGGCATATTTGGGTCCAATGAGCAGTTCTTC
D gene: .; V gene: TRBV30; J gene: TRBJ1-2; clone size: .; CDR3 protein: CAWSVALQGYTF; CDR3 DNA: TGTGCCTGGAGTGTTGCATTACAGGGCTACACCTTC
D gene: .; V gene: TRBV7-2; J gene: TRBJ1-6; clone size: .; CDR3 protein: CASSPTGLDNSPLHF; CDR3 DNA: TGTGCCAGCAGCCCAACAGGGCTGGATAATTCACCCCTCCACTTT
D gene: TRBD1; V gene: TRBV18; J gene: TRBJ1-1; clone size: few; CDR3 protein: CASSRDRAINTEAFF; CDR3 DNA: TGTGCCAGCTCCAGGGACAGGGCCATTAACACTGAAGCTTTCTTT
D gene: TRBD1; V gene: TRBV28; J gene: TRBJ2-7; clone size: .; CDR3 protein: CASSLSLGQGGQYF; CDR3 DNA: TGTGCCAGCAGTTTATCGCTTGGACAGGGTGGACAGTACTTC
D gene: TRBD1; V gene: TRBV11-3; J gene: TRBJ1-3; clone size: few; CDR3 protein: CASSPGQGKVSGNTIYF; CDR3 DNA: TGTGCCAGCAGCCCGGGACAGGGTAAAGTTTCTGGAAACACCATATATTTT
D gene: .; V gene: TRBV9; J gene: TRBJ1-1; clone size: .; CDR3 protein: CASSPQATEAFF; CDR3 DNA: TGTGCCAGCAGCCCACAGGCCACTGAAGCTTTCTTT
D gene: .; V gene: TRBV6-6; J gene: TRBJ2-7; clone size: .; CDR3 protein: CASSYPEGRGYEQYF; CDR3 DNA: TGTGCCAGCAGTTACCCTGAAGGCAGGGGCTACGAGCAGTACTTC
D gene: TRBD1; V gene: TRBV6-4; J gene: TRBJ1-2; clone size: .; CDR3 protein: CASSEGTAGGGYTF; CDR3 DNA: TGTGCCAGCAGTGAGGGGACGGCAGGGGGAGGCTACACCTTC
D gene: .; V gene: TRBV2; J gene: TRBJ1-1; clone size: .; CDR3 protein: CASQQQALVNTEAFF; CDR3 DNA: TGTGCCAGCCAACAACAGGCGTTAGTGAACACTGAAGCTTTCTTT
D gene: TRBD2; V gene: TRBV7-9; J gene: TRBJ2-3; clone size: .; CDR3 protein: CASSPPSGGWDTQYF; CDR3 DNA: TGTGCCAGCAGTCCGCCTAGCGGGGGCTGGGATACGCAGTATTTT
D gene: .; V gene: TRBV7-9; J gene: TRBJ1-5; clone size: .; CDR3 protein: CASSFVIGRASNQPQHF; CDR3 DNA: TGTGCCAGCAGCTTTGTCATCGGCAGGGCTAGCAATCAGCCCCAGCATTTT
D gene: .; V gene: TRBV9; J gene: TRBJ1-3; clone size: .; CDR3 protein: CASSAGQSSGNTIYF; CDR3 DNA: TGTGCCAGCAGCGCCGGACAGAGCTCTGGAAACACCATATATTTT
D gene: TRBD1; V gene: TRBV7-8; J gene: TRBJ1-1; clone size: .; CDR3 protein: CASSLDRVFEAFF; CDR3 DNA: TGTGCCAGCAGCTTGGACAGGGTTTTTGAAGCTTTCTTT
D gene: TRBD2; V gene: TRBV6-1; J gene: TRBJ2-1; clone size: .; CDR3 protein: CASSASGGVYNEQFF; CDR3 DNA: TGTGCCAGCAGTGCGAGCGGGGGAGTCTACAATGAGCAGTTCTTC
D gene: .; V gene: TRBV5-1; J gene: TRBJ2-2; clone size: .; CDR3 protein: CASSPLGAGANTGELFF; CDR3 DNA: TGCGCCAGCAGCCCACTGGGGGCAGGGGCGAACACCGGGGAGCTGTTTTTT
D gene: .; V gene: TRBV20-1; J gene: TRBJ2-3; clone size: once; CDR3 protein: CNASRTDTQYF; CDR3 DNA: TGCAATGCTAGTCGGACAGATACGCAGTATTTT
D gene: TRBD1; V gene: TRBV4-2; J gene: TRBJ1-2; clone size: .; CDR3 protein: CASSGGTGGNYGYTF; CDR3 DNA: TGTGCCAGCAGCGGAGGGACAGGGGGCAACTATGGCTACACCTTC
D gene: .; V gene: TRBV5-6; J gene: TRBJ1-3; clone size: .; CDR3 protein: CASSLEAVGNTIYF; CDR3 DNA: TGTGCCAGCAGCTTGGAGGCGGTCGGAAACACCATATATTTT
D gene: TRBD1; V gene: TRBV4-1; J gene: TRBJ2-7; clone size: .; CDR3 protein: CASSQEPGTGKAFEQYF; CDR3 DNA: TGCGCCAGCAGCCAAGAACCCGGGACAGGGAAAGCTTTCGAGCAGTACTTC
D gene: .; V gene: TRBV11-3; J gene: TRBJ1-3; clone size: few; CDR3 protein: CASSLGGSLSGNTIYF; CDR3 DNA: TGTGCCAGCAGCTTGGGAGGTAGCCTCTCTGGAAACACCATATATTTT
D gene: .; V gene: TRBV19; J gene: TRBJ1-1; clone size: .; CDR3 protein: CASSRRGEAFF; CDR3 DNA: TGTGCCAGTAGCCGACGGGGTGAAGCTTTCTTT
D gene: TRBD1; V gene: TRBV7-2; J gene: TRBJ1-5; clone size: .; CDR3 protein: CASSLRQGNQPQHF; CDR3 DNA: TGTGCCAGCAGCTTGAGACAGGGGAATCAGCCCCAGCATTTT
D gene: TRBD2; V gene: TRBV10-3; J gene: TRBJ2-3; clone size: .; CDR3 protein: CAISDPLAGATDTQYF; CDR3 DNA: TGTGCCATCAGTGACCCCCTAGCGGGGGCCACAGATACGCAGTATTTT
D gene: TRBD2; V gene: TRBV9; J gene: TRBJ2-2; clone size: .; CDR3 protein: CASSVEAGGREGELFF; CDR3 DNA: TGTGCCAGCAGCGTAGAAGCGGGGGGGCGTGAAGGGGAGCTGTTTTTT
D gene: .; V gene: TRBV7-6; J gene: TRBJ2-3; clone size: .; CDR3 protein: CASSLEFWRTVSDSSPDTQYF; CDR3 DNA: TGTGCCAGCAGCTTAGAATTTTGGCGGACAGTTTCCGACAGCTCCCCAGATACGCAGTATTTT
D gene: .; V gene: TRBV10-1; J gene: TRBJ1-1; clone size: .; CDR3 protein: CASSEEGQPGGANTEAFF; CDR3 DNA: TGCGCCAGCAGTGAGGAGGGCCAACCAGGAGGGGCGAACACTGAAGCTTTCTTT
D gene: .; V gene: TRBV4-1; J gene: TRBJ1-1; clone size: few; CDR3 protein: CASSPGGVTEAFF; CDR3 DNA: TGCGCCAGCAGCCCCGGGGGGGTCACTGAAGCTTTCTTT
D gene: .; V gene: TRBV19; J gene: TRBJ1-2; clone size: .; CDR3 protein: CASSPGSTNYGYTF; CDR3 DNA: TGTGCCAGTAGCCCGGGGTCTACTAACTATGGCTACACCTTC
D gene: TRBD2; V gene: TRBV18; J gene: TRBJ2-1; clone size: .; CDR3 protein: CASSPLPPGLAGNEQFF; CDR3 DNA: TGTGCCAGCTCACCGCTACCTCCGGGACTAGCGGGCAATGAGCAGTTCTTC
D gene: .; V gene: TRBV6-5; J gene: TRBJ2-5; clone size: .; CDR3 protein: CASRQTGLGGETQYF; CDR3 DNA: TGTGCCAGCAGGCAAACAGGGTTAGGGGGAGAGACCCAGTACTTC
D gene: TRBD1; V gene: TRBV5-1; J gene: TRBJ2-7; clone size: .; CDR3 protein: CASSVGDRGREQYF; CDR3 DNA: TGCGCCAGCAGCGTGGGGGACAGGGGGCGGGAGCAGTACTTC
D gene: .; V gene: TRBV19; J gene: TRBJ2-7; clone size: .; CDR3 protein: CASSIPGGRSYEQYF; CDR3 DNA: TGTGCCAGTAGTATCCCAGGCGGGCGTTCCTACGAGCAGTACTTC
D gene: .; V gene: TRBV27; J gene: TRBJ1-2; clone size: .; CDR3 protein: CASRREDYGYTF; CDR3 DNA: TGTGCCAGCAGGAGGGAGGACTATGGCTACACCTTC
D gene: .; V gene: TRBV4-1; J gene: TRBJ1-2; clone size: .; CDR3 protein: CASSQGPAVSGGGYTF; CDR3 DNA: TGCGCCAGCAGCCAAGGGCCCGCGGTCTCCGGGGGTGGCTACACCTTC
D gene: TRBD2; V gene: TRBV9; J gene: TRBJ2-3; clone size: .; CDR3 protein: CASGWSGGAWDTQYF; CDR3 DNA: TGTGCCAGCGGCTGGAGCGGGGGGGCCTGGGATACGCAGTATTTT
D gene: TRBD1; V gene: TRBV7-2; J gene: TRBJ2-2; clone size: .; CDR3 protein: CASSLGLDRVANTGELFF; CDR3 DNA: TGTGCCAGCAGCTTAGGCCTGGACAGGGTAGCGAACACCGGGGAGCTGTTTTTT
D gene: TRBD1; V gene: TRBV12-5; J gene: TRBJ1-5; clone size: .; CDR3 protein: CASGLVDRGDQPQHF; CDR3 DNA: TGTGCTAGTGGTTTGGTGGACAGGGGGGATCAGCCCCAGCATTTT
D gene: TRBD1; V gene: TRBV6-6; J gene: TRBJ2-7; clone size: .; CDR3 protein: CASSSNQGAGEQYF; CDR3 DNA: TGTGCCAGCAGTTCCAATCAGGGGGCGGGGGAGCAGTACTTC
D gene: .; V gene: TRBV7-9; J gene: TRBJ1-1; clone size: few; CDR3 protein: CASSLAAGPLVGAFF; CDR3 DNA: TGTGCCAGCAGCTTAGCGGCAGGCCCCCTGGTTGGGGCTTTCTTT
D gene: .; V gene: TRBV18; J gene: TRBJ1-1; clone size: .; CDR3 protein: CASSPLQGGDTEAFF; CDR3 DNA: TGTGCCAGCTCACCATTACAGGGAGGGGACACTGAAGCTTTCTTT
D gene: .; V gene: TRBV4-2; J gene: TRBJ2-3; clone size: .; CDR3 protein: CASSQDRRPDTQYF; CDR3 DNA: TGTGCCAGCAGCCAAGATAGGAGACCAGATACGCAGTATTTT
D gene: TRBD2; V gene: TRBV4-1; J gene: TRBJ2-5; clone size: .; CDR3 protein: CASSQEWLAGGPGLETQYF; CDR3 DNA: TGCGCCAGCAGCCAAGAGTGGCTAGCGGGGGGGCCAGGGCTGGAGACCCAGTACTTC
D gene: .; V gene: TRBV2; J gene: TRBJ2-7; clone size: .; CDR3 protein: CASKWDSSSYEQYF; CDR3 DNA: TGTGCCAGCAAGTGGGACTCAAGCTCCTACGAGCAGTACTTC
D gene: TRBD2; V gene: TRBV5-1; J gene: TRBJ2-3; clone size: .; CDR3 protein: CASRSGLAPPDTQYF; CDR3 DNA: TGCGCCAGCAGATCGGGACTAGCACCACCAGATACGCAGTATTTT
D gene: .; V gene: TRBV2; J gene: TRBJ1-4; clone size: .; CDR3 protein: CASTETENEKLFF; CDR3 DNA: TGTGCCAGCACGGAGACAGAGAATGAAAAACTGTTTTTT
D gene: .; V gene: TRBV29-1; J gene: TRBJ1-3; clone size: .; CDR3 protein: CSVEDGERTGNTIYF; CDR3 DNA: TGCAGCGTTGAAGATGGGGAGAGAACTGGAAACACCATATATTTT
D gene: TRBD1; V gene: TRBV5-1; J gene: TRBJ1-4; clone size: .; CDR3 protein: CASSPGQGDEKLFF; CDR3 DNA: TGCGCCAGCAGCCCGGGACAGGGGGATGAAAAACTGTTTTTT
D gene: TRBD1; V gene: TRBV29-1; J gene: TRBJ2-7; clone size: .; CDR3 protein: CSVRGDRHSYEQYF; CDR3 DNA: TGCAGCGTACGAGGGGACAGGCACTCCTACGAGCAGTACTTC
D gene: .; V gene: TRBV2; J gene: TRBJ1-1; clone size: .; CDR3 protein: CASIRTELIMNTEAFF; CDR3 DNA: TGTGCCAGCATTCGAACAGAGCTTATCATGAACACTGAAGCTTTCTTT